This T cell receptor (beta chain) was sequenced in a study of blood T cell repertoires in COVID-19 (dated by TCRdb to about 2020). A note on the overall study: Samples covering the acute and convalescent phases of COVID-19 were provided by collaborators in the United States, Italy and Spain. The prospective study material was composed of cDNA or gDNA derived from T cells, B-cell-depleted T cells, or PBMCs. Subjects who had been exposed to COVID-19, were actively infected with it, or had recovered from it provided the deeply sampled blood TCRbeta repertoires that made up the dataset. The repertoires were released in a freely available public database intended as a resource for research on the immune response to SARS-CoV-2. Samples were obtained from the ongoing ImmuneRACE study (first 160 participants) and from 950 to 1,500 subjects provided by 6 global collaborators. Sample metadata almost always included a de-identified subject ID, COVID-19 status, age in years and sex. Where available, HLA class I and class II types were obtained from metadata supplied by the sample provider rather than from assay-based typing.

As to this clone: There is no known antigen for this receptor. No base quality values were provided; no much bigger clone lies one nucleotide off.

Enrolling through a virtual design, the prospective study's participants ranged in age from roughly 18 to 95 years and lived across roughly 24 United States geographic areas. Cohort assignment in the prospective study relied on participant-reported clinical history from a screening survey and a study questionnaire. Recovered participants in ImmuneRACE Cohort 3 were defined by two consecutive negative NP/OP PCR tests, clearance by a healthcare professional, or resolution of symptoms. In the prospective study, whole blood, serum and a nasopharyngeal or oropharyngeal swab were collected from each participant by mobile phlebotomists. Participants in the prospective study had the option to provide additional blood draws and questionnaires over an approximately 2-month period. Prospective study blood samples were shipped either frozen or at room temperature before DNA extraction. The immunoSEQ Assay, a bias-controlled multiplex PCR, was used to amplify TCRbeta CDR3 regions from genomic DNA. Per the source publication's procedure: Within the assay, amplification of reference gene primers was used to estimate how many nucleated cells each sample contained. To quantify the absolute abundance of each unique TCRbeta CDR3 rearrangement, sequence reads were collapsed and filtered. For each sample, productive Simpson clonality was calculated as the square root of Simpson's diversity index across productive rearrangements. TCRdb limited this immuneACCESS table to in-frame rearrangements with V and J called. A share of clones is missing; checked studies link under half to unresolved V genes, and the rest is unexplained. D and trimming come from the DNA, and the V and J calls and clone size come from that table. Within this sample are roughly 300,000 clones, with approximately 89% of them counted one time only. About 5.2% of the sample is in the top ten clones.

The research as a whole found: The quantity of clinical and demographic metadata differed by source and by participant and was supplied without curation.

Taken from the germline V gene (reference sequence), the CDR1 and CDR2 loops are MNHNY and SVGAGI. From cysteine to phenylalanine, the CDR3 is 15 amino acids long. The CDR3 DNA has 45 bases and is translated from base 1. From V the trimming removes 6 bases and from J it removes 0 bases, while the gene matches leave 5 bases of the junction unaccounted for. The rearrangement joined TRBV6-6 to TRBJ1-3; 7 bases in between match TRBD1. Material for sequencing was PBMCs or T cells enriched from blood (not recorded which). This receptor was obtained from a woman under 40 who had recovered from COVID-19. The CDR3 region has the sequence CASSGQAVSGNTIYF. The nucleotide sequence is TGTGCCAGCAGCGGACAGGCGGTCTCTGGAAACACCATATATTTT.